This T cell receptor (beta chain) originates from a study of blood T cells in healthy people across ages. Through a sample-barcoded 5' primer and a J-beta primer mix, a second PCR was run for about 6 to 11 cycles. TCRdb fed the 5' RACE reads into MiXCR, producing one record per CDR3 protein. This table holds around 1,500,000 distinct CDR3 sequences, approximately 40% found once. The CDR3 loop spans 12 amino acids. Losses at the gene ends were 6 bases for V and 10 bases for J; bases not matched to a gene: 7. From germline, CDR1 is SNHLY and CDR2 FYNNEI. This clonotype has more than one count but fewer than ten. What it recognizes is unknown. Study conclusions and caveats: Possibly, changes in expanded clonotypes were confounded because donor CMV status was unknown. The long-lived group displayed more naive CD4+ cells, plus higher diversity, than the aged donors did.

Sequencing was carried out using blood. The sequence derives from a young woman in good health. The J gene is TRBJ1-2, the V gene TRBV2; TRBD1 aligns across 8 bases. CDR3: CASRRTGSIYTF. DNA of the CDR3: TGTGCCAGCAGGCGGACAGGGTCCATCTACACCTTC.